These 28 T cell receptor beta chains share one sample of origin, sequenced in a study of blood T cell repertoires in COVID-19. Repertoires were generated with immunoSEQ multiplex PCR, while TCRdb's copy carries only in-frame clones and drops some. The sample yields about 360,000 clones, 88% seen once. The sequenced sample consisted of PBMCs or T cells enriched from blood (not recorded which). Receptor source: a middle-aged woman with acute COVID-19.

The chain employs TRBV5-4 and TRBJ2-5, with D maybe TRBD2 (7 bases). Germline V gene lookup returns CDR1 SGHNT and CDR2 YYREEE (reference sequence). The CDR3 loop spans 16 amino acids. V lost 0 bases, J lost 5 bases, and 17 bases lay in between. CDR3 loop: CASSLGRRGAQETQYF. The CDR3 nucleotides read TGTGCCAGCAGCTTGGGTCGACGGGGGGCCCAGGAGACCCAGTACTTC.

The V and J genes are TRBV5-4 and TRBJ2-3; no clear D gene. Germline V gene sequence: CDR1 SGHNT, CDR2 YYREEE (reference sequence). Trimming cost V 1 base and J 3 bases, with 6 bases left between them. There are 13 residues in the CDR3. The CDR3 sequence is CASSLTGTDTQYF. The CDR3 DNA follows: TGTGCCAGCAGCTTGACCGGGACAGATACGCAGTATTTT. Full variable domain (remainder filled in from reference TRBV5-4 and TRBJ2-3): ETGVTQSPTHLIKTRGQQVTLRCSSQSGHNTVSWYQQALGQGPQFIFQYYREEENGRGNFPPRFSGLQFPNYSSELNVNALELDDSALYLCASSLTGTDTQYFGPGTRLTVL.

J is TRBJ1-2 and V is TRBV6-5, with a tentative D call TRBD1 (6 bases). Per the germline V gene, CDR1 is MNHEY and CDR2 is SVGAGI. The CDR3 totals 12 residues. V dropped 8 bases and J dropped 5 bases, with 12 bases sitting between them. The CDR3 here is CASEKGGYGYTF. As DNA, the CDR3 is TGTGCCAGCGAGAAAGGGGGTTATGGCTACACCTTC.

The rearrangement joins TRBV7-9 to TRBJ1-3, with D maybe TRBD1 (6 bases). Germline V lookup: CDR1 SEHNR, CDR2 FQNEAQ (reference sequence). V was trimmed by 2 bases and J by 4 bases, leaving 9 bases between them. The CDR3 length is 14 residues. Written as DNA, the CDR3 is TGTGCCAGCAGCTTAATGGGGGCCGGAAACACCATATATTTT. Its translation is CASSLMGAGNTIYF.

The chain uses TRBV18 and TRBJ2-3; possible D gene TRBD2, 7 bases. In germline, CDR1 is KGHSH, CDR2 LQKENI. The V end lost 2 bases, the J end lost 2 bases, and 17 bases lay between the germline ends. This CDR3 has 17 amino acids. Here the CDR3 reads CASSPRGASGDTDTQYF. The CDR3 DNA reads TGTGCCAGCTCACCAAGGGGGGCTAGCGGAGACACAGATACGCAGTATTTT.

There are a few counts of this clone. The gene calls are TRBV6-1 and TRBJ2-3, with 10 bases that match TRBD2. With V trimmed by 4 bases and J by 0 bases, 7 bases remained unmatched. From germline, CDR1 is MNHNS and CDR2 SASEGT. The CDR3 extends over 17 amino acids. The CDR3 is CASSGNERGGSTDTQYF. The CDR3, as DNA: TGTGCCAGCAGTGGGAACGAGCGGGGGGGCAGCACAGATACGCAGTATTTT.

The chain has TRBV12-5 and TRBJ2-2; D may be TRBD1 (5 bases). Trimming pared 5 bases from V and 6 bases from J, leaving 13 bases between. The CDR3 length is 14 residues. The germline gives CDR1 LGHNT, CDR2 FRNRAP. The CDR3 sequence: CASGLTGDSGELFF. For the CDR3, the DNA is TGTGCTAGTGGTCTCACAGGTGATTCCGGGGAGCTGTTTTTT.

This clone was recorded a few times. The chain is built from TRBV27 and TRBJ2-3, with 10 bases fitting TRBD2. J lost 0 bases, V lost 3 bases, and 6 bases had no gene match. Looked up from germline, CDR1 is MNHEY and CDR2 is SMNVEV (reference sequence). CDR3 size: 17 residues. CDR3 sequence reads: CASSLLAGVTSTDTQYF. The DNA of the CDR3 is TGTGCCAGCAGTTTGCTAGCGGGGGTTACTAGCACAGATACGCAGTATTTT.

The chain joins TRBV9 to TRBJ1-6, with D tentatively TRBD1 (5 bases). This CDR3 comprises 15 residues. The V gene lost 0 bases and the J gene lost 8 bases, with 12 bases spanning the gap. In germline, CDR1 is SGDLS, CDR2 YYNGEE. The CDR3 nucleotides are TGTGCCAGCAGCGTAGGGGATGGCAGGGATTCACCCCTCCACTTT. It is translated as CASSVGDGRDSPLHF. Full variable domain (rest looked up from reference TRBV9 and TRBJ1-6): DSGVTQTPKHLITATGQRVTLRCSPRSGDLSVYWYQQSLDQGLQFLIQYYNGEERAKGNILERFSAQQFPDLHSELNLSSLELGDSALYFCASSVGDGRDSPLHFGNGTRLTVT.

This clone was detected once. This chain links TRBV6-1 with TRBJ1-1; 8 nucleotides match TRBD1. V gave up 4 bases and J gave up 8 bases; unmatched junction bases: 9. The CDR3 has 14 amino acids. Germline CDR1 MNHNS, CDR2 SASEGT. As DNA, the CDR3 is TGTGCCAGCAGTGTAGCGGGGACAGGCCTCGAAGCTTTCTTT. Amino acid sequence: CASSVAGTGLEAFF.

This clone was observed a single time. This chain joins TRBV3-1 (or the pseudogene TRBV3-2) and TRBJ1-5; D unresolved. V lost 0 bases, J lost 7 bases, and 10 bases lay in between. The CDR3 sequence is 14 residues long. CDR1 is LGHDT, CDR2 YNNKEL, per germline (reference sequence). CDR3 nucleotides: TGTGCCAGCAGCCAAGATATAGGGAGGCAGCCCCAGCATTTT. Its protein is CASSQDIGRQPQHF.

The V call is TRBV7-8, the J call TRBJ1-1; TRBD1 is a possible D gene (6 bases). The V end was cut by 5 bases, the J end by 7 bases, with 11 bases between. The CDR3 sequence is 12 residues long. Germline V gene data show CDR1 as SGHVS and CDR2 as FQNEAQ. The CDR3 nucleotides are TGTGCCAGCAGCATAACAGGGCATGAAGCTTTCTTT. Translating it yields CASSITGHEAFF.

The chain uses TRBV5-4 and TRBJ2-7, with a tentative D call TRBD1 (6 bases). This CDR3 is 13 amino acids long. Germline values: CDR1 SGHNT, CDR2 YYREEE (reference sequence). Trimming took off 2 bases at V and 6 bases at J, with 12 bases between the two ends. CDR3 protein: CASSFDPRGEQYF. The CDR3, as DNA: TGTGCCAGCAGCTTTGATCCCAGGGGCGAGCAGTACTTC.

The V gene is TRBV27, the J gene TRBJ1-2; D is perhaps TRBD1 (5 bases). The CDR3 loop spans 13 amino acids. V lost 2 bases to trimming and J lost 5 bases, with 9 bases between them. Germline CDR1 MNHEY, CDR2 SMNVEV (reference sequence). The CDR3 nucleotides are TGTGCCAGCAGTTTAATGGGGGGTTATGGCTACACCTTC. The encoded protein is CASSLMGGYGYTF.

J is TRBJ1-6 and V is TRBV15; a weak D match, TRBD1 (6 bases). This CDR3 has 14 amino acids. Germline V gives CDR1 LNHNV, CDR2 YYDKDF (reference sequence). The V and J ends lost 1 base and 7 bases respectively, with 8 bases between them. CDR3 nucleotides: TGTGCCACCAGCAGAGCGGACAGAAATTCACCCCTCCACTTT. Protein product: CATSRADRNSPLHF. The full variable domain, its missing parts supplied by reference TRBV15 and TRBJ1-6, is DAMVIQNPRYQVTQFGKPVTLSCSQTLNHNVMYWYQQKSSQAPKLLFHYYDKDFNNEADTPDNFQSRRPNTSFCFLDIRSPGLGDTAMYLCATSRADRNSPLHFGNGTRLTVT.

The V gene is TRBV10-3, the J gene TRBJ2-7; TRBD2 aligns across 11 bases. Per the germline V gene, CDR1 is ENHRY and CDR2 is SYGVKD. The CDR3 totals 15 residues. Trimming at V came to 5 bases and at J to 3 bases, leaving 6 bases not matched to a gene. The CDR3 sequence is CAISSGLAVNYEQYF. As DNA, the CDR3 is TGTGCCATCAGTTCGGGACTAGCGGTGAACTACGAGCAGTACTTC.

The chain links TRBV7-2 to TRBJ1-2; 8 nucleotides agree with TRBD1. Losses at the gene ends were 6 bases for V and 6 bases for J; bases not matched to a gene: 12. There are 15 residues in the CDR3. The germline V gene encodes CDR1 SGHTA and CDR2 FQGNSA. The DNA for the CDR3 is TGTGCCAGCAGGTCTCGCCCGGGACAGGAGAATGGCTACACCTTC. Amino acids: CASRSRPGQENGYTF.

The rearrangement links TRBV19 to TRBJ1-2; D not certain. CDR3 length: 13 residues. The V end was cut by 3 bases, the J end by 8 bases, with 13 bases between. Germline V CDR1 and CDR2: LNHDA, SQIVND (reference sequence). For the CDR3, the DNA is TGTGCCAGTAGTATTCTGCGGATGGAGGGCTACACCTTC. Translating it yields CASSILRMEGYTF.

CDR3 bases: TGTGCCAGCAGTTTTAGAGAAAATGAAAAACTGTTTTTT. Translation: CASSFRENEKLFF. The chain links TRBV27 to TRBJ1-4; D remains ambiguous. CDR1 and CDR2 (germline): MNHEY, SMNVEV (reference sequence). The CDR3 runs 13 residues. Trimming removed 3 bases at V and 5 bases at J, with 7 bases between.

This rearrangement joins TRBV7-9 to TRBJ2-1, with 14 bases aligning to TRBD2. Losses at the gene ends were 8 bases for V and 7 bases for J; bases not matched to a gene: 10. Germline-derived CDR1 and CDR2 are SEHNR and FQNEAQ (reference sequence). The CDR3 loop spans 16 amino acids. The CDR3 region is CASYSPGTSGGNEQFF. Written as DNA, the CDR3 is TGTGCCAGCTACTCCCCCGGGACTAGCGGGGGAAATGAGCAGTTCTTC.

The DNA of the CDR3 is TGTGCCAGCAGCAAGCCCTATAGCGCCAATGAGCAGTTCTTC. Protein: CASSKPYSANEQFF. The rearrangement uses TRBV21-1 and TRBJ2-1; the D call of TRBD2 is as the table states it, not checked on the DNA. TRBV21-1 is reported as a pseudogene. This CDR3 contains 14 residues.

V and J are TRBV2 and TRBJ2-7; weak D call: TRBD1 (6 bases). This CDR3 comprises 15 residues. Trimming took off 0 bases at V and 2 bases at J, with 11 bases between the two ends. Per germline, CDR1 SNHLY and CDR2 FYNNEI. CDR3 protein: CASSEALTGTYEQYF. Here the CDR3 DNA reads TGTGCCAGCAGTGAAGCGCTGACAGGAACCTACGAGCAGTACTTC.

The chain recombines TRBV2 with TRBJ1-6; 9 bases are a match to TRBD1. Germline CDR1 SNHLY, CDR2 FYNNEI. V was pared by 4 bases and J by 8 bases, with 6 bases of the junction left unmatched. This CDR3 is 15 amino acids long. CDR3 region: CASSGTGVRDSPLHF. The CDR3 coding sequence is TGTGCCAGCAGTGGGACAGGGGTCAGAGATTCACCCCTCCACTTT. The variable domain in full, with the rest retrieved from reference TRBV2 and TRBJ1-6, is EPEVTQTPSHQVTQMGQEVILRCVPISNHLYFYWYRQILGQKVEFLVSFYNNEISEKSEIFDDQFSVERPDGSNFTLKIRSTKLEDSAMYFCASSGTGVRDSPLHFGNGTRLTVT.

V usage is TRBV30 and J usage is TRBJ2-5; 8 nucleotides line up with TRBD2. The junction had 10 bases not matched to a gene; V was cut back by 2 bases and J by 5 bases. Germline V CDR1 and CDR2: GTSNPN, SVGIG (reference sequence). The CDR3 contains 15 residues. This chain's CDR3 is CAWSHKTGGSETQYF. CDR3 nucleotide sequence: TGTGCCTGGAGTCATAAGACGGGGGGGTCGGAGACCCAGTACTTC.

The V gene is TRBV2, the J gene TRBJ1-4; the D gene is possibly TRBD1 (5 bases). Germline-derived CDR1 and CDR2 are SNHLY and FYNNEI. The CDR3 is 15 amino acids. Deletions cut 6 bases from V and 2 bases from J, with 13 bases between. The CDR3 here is CASSPSGGTNEKLFF. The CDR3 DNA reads TGTGCCAGCAGCCCCTCGGGGGGGACTAATGAAAAACTGTTTTTT.

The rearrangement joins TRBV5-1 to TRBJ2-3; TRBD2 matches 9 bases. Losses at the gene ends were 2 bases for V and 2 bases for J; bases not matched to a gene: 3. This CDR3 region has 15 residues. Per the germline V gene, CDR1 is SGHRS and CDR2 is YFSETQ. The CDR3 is CASSFRTSATDTQYF. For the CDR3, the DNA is TGCGCCAGCAGCTTCCGGACTAGCGCCACAGATACGCAGTATTTT.

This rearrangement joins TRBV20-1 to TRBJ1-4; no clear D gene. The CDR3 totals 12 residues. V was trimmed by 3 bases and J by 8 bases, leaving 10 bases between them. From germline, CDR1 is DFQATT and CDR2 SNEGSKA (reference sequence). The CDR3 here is CSASKAREKLFF. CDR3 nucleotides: TGCAGTGCTAGTAAGGCGCGGGAAAAACTGTTTTTT.

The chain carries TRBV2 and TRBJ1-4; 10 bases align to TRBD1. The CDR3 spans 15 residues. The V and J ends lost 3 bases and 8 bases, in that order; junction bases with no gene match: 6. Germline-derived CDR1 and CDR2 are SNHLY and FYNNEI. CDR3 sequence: CASSDRDRGREKLFF. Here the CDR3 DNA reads TGTGCCAGCAGTGATCGGGACAGGGGTCGGGAAAAACTGTTTTTT.